One and the same sample provided the 9 T cell receptor beta chains below, sequenced in a study of regulatory T cells in long-lasting Graves disease. Time point noted: newly diagnosed GD, antithyroid drugs for less than 3 months. The TCR library was made from RNA that had been extracted from PBMCs in TRIzol. Combining iRepertoire HTBI primers with Arm-PCR of CDR3 regions, the authors built TCR beta libraries. One entry per CDR3 protein, called by TCRdb with MiXCR from the multiplex PCR reads. The sample contains some 240,000 distinct CDR3 sequences, roughly 20% of which appear only once. The data also belong to a second study, concerning T cells in Graves' hyperthyroidism and ophthalmopathy.

Sequences were derived from peripheral blood mononuclear cells (PBMCs), sampled at new diagnosis, from a patient treated with antithyroid drugs. Receptor source: a woman in her twenties or thirties with Graves disease.

This chain connects TRBV11-2 to TRBJ2-2; the D gene is possibly TRBD1 (5 bases). This CDR3 spans 14 amino acids. The V gene's germline CDR1 is SGHAT and CDR2 FQNNGV. Between the trimmed V and J ends, which lost 0 bases and 6 bases, there was a span of 8 bases. CDR3 DNA: TGTGCCAGCAGCTTAGACCAGGGCTCCGGGGAGCTGTTTTTT. It codes for CASSLDQGSGELFF.

This chain connects TRBV3-1 to TRBJ2-1, with a weak D call TRBD1 (5 bases). The germline V and J ends were trimmed by 2 bases and 1 base, with 9 bases remaining between them. CDR3 length equals 15 residues. Germline CDR1 reads LGHDT; CDR2 reads YNNKEL (reference sequence). In DNA form, the CDR3 reads TGTGCCAGCAGCCAAATTGACAGTTCCTACAATGAGCAGTTCTTC. Translation gives CASSQIDSSYNEQFF.

Concerning this clonotype: A much larger clone lies one base from this, so it may be a read error. The chain is built from TRBV28 and TRBJ2-3; 8 bases are a match to TRBD2. Per the germline V gene, CDR1 is MDHEN and CDR2 is SYDVKM. The CDR3 is 14 amino acids. CDR3 coding DNA: TGTGCCATCAGTTTAGCGGGAATCTCAGATACGCAGTATTTT. Its protein is CAISLAGISDTQYF.

There are many counts of this clonotype. The chain links TRBV7-8 to TRBJ1-6; D gene unclear. The CDR3 length is 16 residues. The ends were cut back, 5 bases at V and 7 bases at J, with 18 bases in the middle. CDR1 and CDR2 (germline): SGHVS, FQNEAQ. CDR3 loop: CASSLAADALNSPLHF. The CDR3 DNA follows: TGTGCCAGCAGCCTCGCGGCGGACGCCTTAAATTCACCCCTCCACTTT.

This clonotype has at least ten counts. The chain has TRBV2 and TRBJ1-3, with D unresolved. Trimming took 2 bases from V and 5 from J, leaving 10 bases between them. The CDR3 has 14 residues. CDR1 and CDR2 from the germline V gene are SNHLY and FYNNEI. The CDR3 coding sequence is TGTGCCAGCAGTGAATCATTATATCGAAACACCATATATTTT. Amino acid sequence: CASSESLYRNTIYF. The whole variable domain, remainder taken from reference TRBV2 and TRBJ1-3, is EPEVTQTPSHQVTQMGQEVILRCVPISNHLYFYWYRQILGQKVEFLVSFYNNEISEKSEIFDDQFSVERPDGSNFTLKIRSTKLEDSAMYFCASSESLYRNTIYFGEGSWLTVV.

The sample holds many counts of this clonotype. Compared with germline, one end of the junction differs, possibly owing to a read error. The V call is TRBV7-2, the J call TRBJ2-1; TRBD2 aligns across 9 bases. CDR3 length equals 16 residues. Germline V gives CDR1 SGHTA, CDR2 FQGNSA. In DNA form, the CDR3 reads TGTGCCAGCAGCTCCTTTAGCGGGAGTTCCTTCAATGAGCAGTTCTTC. It codes for CASSSFSGSSFNEQFF. Complete variable domain (other parts from reference TRBV7-2 and TRBJ2-1): GAGVSQSPSNKVTEKGKDVELRCDPISGHTALYWYRQSLGQGLEFLIYFQGNSAPDKSGLPSDRFSAERTGGSVSTLTIQRTQQEDSAVYLCASSSFSGSSFNEQFFGPGTRLTVL.

This clonotype was observed at least ten times. This rearrangement joins TRBV10-1 to TRBJ2-7; no definite D call. The CDR3 consists of 13 residues. CDR1 is WNHNN, CDR2 SYGVQD, per germline (reference sequence). V lost 2 bases, J lost 5 bases, and 10 bases lay in between. The CDR3 loop is CASSEKPRDEQYF. CDR3 nucleotide sequence: TGCGCCAGCAGTGAGAAACCCCGGGACGAGCAGTACTTC.

This clonotype came up many times. The chain is built from TRBV20-1 and TRBJ2-5; 7 bases align to TRBD2. CDR1 DFQATT and CDR2 SNEGSKA come from the germline V gene (reference sequence). This CDR3 has 15 amino acids. J lost 1 base, V lost 1 base, and 6 bases had no gene match. CDR3 region: CSARALAVSQETQYF. The DNA of the CDR3 is TGCAGTGCTAGAGCCCTAGCGGTCAGCCAAGAGACCCAGTACTTC.

The gene calls are TRBV30 and TRBJ1-1; 8 nucleotides align to TRBD1. Germline values: CDR1 GTSNPN, CDR2 SVGIG (reference sequence). Unmatched junction bases numbered 12, after V lost 0 bases and J lost 3 bases. There are 17 residues in the CDR3. The CDR3 DNA follows: TGTGCCTGGAGTGTACGGAGACAGGGGACGGTGGACACTGAAGCTTTCTTT. This gives the protein CAWSVRRQGTVDTEAFF.